The 13 T cell receptor beta chains listed next were all sequenced from one sample in a study of T cell responses to AZD1222 COVID-19 vaccine. The data were produced by immunoSEQ multiplex PCR, yet TCRdb's version contains in-frame clones alone and is incomplete. This sample has 150,000 to 180,000 clones; around 85% occur once, and the top ten carry roughly 5.8%. Sequenced here: peripheral blood, sampled on day 0 of MenACWY control vaccination. These TCRs come from an adult in good health.

V and J are TRBV5-1 and TRBJ2-7; no definite D call. Per the germline V gene, CDR1 is SGHRS and CDR2 is YFSETQ. Trimming removed 0 bases from V and 0 bases from J, with 7 bases in between. The CDR3 runs 14 residues. CDR3 sequence (DNA): TGCGCCAGCAGCTTGGTTGGGGACTCCTACGAGCAGTACTTC. Protein: CASSLVGDSYEQYF.

The chain carries TRBV6-5 and TRBJ1-1; possibly TRBD1 for D (5 bases). The germline V gene has CDR1 MNHEY and CDR2 SVGAGI. Trimming took off 7 bases at V and 3 bases at J, with 15 bases between the two ends. This CDR3 contains 14 residues. CDR3 protein: CASTQGPRHTEAFF. In DNA form, the CDR3 reads TGTGCCAGCACTCAGGGACCTAGGCACACTGAAGCTTTCTTT.

This chain uses TRBV2 with TRBJ1-6; D gene unclear. Germline assignment: CDR1 SNHLY and CDR2 FYNNEI. V lost 2 bases and J 7 bases, leaving 3 bases between the germline ends. The CDR3 contains 12 residues. CDR3 region: CASSEPNSPLHF. In DNA form, the CDR3 reads TGTGCCAGCAGTGAACCAAATTCACCCCTCCACTTT.

The chain recombines TRBV9 with TRBJ2-3; the D gene is possibly TRBD2 (5 bases). Germline CDR1 reads SGDLS; CDR2 reads YYNGEE. This CDR3 spans 16 amino acids. Trimming shortened V by 3 bases and J by 2 bases, and 16 bases separated the two germline ends. For the CDR3, the DNA is TGTGCCAGCAGCGCGGGGAAGGCGGCATACACAGATACGCAGTATTTT. Residues: CASSAGKAAYTDTQYF.

The V gene is TRBV9, the J gene TRBJ2-3; 9 nucleotides match TRBD2. V lost 0 bases and J lost 1; bases outside the gene matches: 0. This CDR3 has 15 amino acids. CDR1 is SGDLS, CDR2 YYNGEE, per germline. The CDR3 DNA follows: TGTGCCAGCAGCGTAGTAGCGGGAGGCACAGATACGCAGTATTTT. It yields the protein CASSVVAGGTDTQYF. Complete variable domain (other parts from reference TRBV9 and TRBJ2-3): DSGVTQTPKHLITATGQRVTLRCSPRSGDLSVYWYQQSLDQGLQFLIQYYNGEERAKGNILERFSAQQFPDLHSELNLSSLELGDSALYFCASSVVAGGTDTQYFGPGTRLTVL.

This clone occurred a few times. The V and J genes are TRBV24-1 and TRBJ2-1; D not certain. The CDR3 loop spans 11 amino acids. Trimming took 0 bases from V and 10 from J, leaving 3 bases between them. Germline V gene lookup returns CDR1 KGHDR and CDR2 SFDVKD. CDR3 DNA: TGTGCCACCAGTGATTTGGACGAGCAGTTCTTC. It codes for CATSDLDEQFF.

This clone has only a few counts. The chain links TRBV11-2 to TRBJ1-2, with D perhaps matching TRBD1 (6 bases). Trimming removed 4 bases from V and 2 bases from J, with 14 bases in between. This CDR3 comprises 15 residues. Germline V lookup: CDR1 SGHAT, CDR2 FQNNGV. CDR3 bases: TGTGCCAGCAGCTCGTTGACAGGAAGAAACTATGGCTACACCTTC. This encodes CASSSLTGRNYGYTF.

On this clone itself: The identical CDR3 is also encoded by other nucleotide sequences in the sample. The chain joins TRBV6-5 to TRBJ2-7; 12 bases are shared with TRBD1. V lost 2 bases and J lost 4; bases outside the gene matches: 3. The CDR3 is made up of 15 amino acids. Germline V gives CDR1 MNHEY, CDR2 SVGAGI. CDR3 sequence reads: CASSYGGQGAYEQYF. The CDR3 DNA reads as TGTGCCAGCAGTTACGGGGGACAGGGGGCTTACGAGCAGTACTTC.

The V and J genes are TRBV23-1 and TRBJ1-1, with a weak D call TRBD1 (6 bases). TRBV23-1 is filed as an ORF, its function uncertain. The CDR3 covers 19 residues. V lost 2 bases and J lost 7, with 29 bases in between. This chain's CDR3 is CASSQNRRRTDIGVGEAFF. CDR3 DNA: TGCGCCAGCAGTCAAAACCGCCGGAGGACAGACATTGGGGTGGGTGAAGCTTTCTTT.

The V call is TRBV7-9, the J call TRBJ1-2; perhaps TRBD1 as D (5 bases). Germline assignment: CDR1 SEHNR and CDR2 FQNEAQ (reference sequence). Between the trimmed V and J ends, which lost 5 bases and 8 bases, there was a span of 15 bases. This CDR3 comprises 13 residues. In nucleotides, the CDR3 is TGTGCCAGCAGCCATAACCAGGGCATAGGCTACACCTTC. Translated, it gives CASSHNQGIGYTF.

A single count supports this clone. The chain recombines TRBV5-1 with TRBJ1-1, with a possible D match to TRBD1 (5 bases). Germline assignment: CDR1 SGHRS and CDR2 YFSETQ. The CDR3 runs 14 residues. Deletions cut 0 bases from V and 7 bases from J, with 13 bases between. CDR3 protein: CASSLGQGVGEAFF. Here the CDR3 DNA reads TGCGCCAGCAGCTTGGGCCAGGGAGTCGGTGAAGCTTTCTTT.

V usage is TRBV29-1 and J usage is TRBJ1-4, with D unclear. CDR1 SQVTM and CDR2 ANQGSEA come from the germline V gene. This CDR3 is built from 11 residues. V lost 7 bases, J lost 7 bases, and 10 bases lay in between. The CDR3 DNA reads as TGCAGCGCCACCGAGGGTGAAAAACTGTTTTTT. Residues: CSATEGEKLFF.

This chain links TRBV20-1 with TRBJ1-2; a possible D gene is TRBD1 (6 bases). The CDR3 is 11 amino acids. Trimming cost V 6 bases and J 7 bases, with 12 bases left between them. Germline CDR1 DFQATT, CDR2 SNEGSKA (reference sequence). This CDR3 is CSAIRQAGYTF. CDR3 nucleotide sequence: TGCAGTGCCATCCGACAGGCTGGCTACACCTTC.